The 3 T cell receptor beta chains reported below all come from one sample, sequenced in a study of T cell responses to AZD1222 COVID-19 vaccine (dated by TCRdb to about 2021). Library preparation employed the immunoSEQ multiplex PCR assay. TCRdb provides this immuneACCESS table in a form limited to in-frame rearrangements. Some clones are lacking; in checked studies, under half of them reflect an unresolved V gene, and why the rest are absent is not known. In this sample the table shows some 150,000 clones, approximately 88% of which occur a single time. About 3.2% of the sample is held by the ten biggest clonotypes. The sample's time point label is to be understood as: baseline before first vaccination. The sample's treatment or condition label is to be understood as: meningococcal conjugate vaccine given as trial control. This material consisted of peripheral blood, taken on day 0 of MenACWY control vaccination. The source is an adult in good health.

This chain connects TRBV29-1 to TRBJ2-1, with 7 nucleotides matching TRBD2. This CDR3 spans 15 amino acids. Germline CDR1 reads SQVTM; CDR2 reads ANQGSEA. With V trimmed by 0 bases and J by 6 bases, 8 bases remained unmatched. In DNA form, the CDR3 reads TGCAGCGTTGAAGATTCGGGGGAGGGCGTCAATGAGCAGTTCTTC. This translates into CSVEDSGEGVNEQFF.

This chain links TRBV4-1 with TRBJ2-1, with D perhaps matching TRBD2 (5 bases). Germline V lookup: CDR1 MGHRA, CDR2 YSYEKL. The ends were cut back, 4 bases at V and 2 bases at J, with 12 bases in the middle. The CDR3 length is 15 residues. CDR3 amino acids: CASSPSIGTYNEQFF. The CDR3 DNA reads as TGCGCCAGCAGCCCGTCCATCGGGACCTACAATGAGCAGTTCTTC.

CDR3 protein: CASSIALPGQGARYEQYF. The CDR3 DNA follows: TGTGCCAGTAGTATAGCTTTACCGGGACAGGGGGCGCGGTACGAGCAGTACTTC. The chain links TRBV19 to TRBJ2-7, with 12 bases that match TRBD1. The CDR3 is 18 amino acids. V lost 1 base to trimming and J lost 4 bases; unmatched junction nucleotides: 11. The germline V gene has CDR1 LNHDA and CDR2 SQIVND (reference sequence).